These 9 T cell receptor beta chains were sequenced from one sample in a study of monozygotic twins with inflammatory bowel disease. TCRdb reprocessed the 5' RACE reads, with one entry per CDR3 protein and no DNA. This table holds just over 300,000 distinct CDR3 sequences. Sequencing was performed on blood. Source of these receptors: a human donor with ulcerative colitis or Crohn's disease, or a healthy co-twin of an affected twin (not recorded which).

This rearrangement joins TRBV20-1 to TRBJ2-7; with no DNA, the TCRdb D assignment of TRBD1 cannot be verified. Germline-derived CDR1 and CDR2 are DFQATT and SNEGSKA (reference sequence). This CDR3 has 17 residues. The CDR3 reads CSARDPSGGRSSYEQYF.

The V call is TRBV6-4, the J call TRBJ2-1; the D call of TRBD2 rests on TCRdb alone, since no DNA is present to check it. The CDR3 is made up of 15 amino acids. Germline CDR1 reads MRHNA; CDR2 reads SNTAGT. The CDR3 protein is CASSPGTSGGAEQFF.

The genes are TRBV2 and TRBJ2-2; TCRdb indicates TRBD1, and absent DNA this call remains unverified. The CDR3 totals 16 residues. The V gene's germline CDR1 is SNHLY and CDR2 FYNNEI. The CDR3: CASSGAGGVDTRELFF.

The rearrangement links TRBV5-1 to TRBJ2-2. CDR3 length equals 18 residues. Germline V gene lookup returns CDR1 SGHRS and CDR2 YFSETQ. This chain's CDR3 is CASSFPHGGFANTGELFF.

This chain joins TRBV12-3 or TRBV12-4 and TRBJ2-7; the TCRdb D gene call, TRBD1, has no DNA to confirm it. The CDR3 covers 15 residues. The CDR3: CASSLPRVNSYEQYF.

The CDR3 region is CASIRFHRGQETQYF. The V and J genes are TRBV6-1 and TRBJ2-5; with no DNA, the TCRdb D assignment of TRBD1 cannot be verified. The germline V gene has CDR1 MNHNS and CDR2 SASEGT. CDR3 length: 15 amino acids.

The V and J genes are TRBV6-2 or TRBV6-3 and TRBJ2-1; TCRdb lists TRBD2, though no DNA is available to test this call. The CDR3 loop spans 12 amino acids. Germline-derived CDR1 and CDR2 are MNHEY and SVGEGT. The CDR3 reads CASTRRGREQFF.

Here the CDR3 reads CASSDPLAGARGGELFF. The rearrangement uses TRBV25-1 and TRBJ2-2; TCRdb designates TRBD1, a call that cannot be tested without DNA. The CDR3 has 17 residues. Germline CDR1 is MGHDK and CDR2 is SYGVNS.

The J gene is TRBJ1-2, the V gene TRBV7-2; there is no DNA to check the TCRdb D call of TRBD1. The CDR3 runs 15 residues. From germline, CDR1 is SGHTA and CDR2 FQGNSA. CDR3 region: CASSVTGSGGYGYTF.